This T cell receptor beta chain was sequenced during a study of CD8+ T cells in alopecia areata. About the study: Skin was taken from roughly 6-12-month-old C3H/HeJ graft donors that had spontaneous alopecia and grafted onto approximately 6-11-week-old female C3H/HeJ mice.

cDNA reverse transcribed from extracted RNA served as the sequencing template. Measured with immunoSEQ multiplex PCR; TCRdb has only the in-frame clones, and not every one. The sample yields around 290,000 clones, without any singletons. The sorting of pooled cutaneous lymph node cells relied on CD4, CD8alpha, NKG2D, NKG2ACE and other markers. Regarding the study as a whole: Mice showed TCR sharing more clearly than patients did, possibly owing to HLA. Scalp repertoires also include resident alphabeta T cells from normal skin.

Turning to this clone: Its antigen is as yet unknown. Gene names and germline match the mouse. The read ends 4 residues shy of where the CDR3 ends; the end is completed using the germline J gene.

Germline V lookup: CDR1 NSHNY, CDR2 SYGAGN. The CDR3 spans 13 residues. The gene calls are TRBV13-1 and TRBJ2-3; D perhaps matches TRBD2 (6 bases). This clonotype originated in a C3H/HeJ mouse with alopecia areata. Strain haplotype (MHC): H2-k. The sample was CD4+ T cells sorted from a lymph node. CDR3 sequence reads: CASSDAGGETLYF. The covered CDR3 bases are TGTGCCAGCAGTGACGCGGGGGGAGAA.